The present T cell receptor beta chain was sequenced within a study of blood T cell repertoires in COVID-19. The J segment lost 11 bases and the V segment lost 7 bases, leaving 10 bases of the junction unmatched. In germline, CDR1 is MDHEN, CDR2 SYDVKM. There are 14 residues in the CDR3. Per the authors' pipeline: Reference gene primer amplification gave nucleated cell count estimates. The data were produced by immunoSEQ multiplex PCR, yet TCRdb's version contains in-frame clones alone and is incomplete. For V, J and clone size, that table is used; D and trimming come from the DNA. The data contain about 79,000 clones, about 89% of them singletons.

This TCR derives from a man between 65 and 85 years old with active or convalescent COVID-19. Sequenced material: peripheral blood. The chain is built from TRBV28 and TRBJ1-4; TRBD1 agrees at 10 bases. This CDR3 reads CASTPGQGLEKLFF. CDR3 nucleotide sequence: TGTGCCAGCACCCCGGGACAGGGGTTAGAGAAACTGTTTTTT.